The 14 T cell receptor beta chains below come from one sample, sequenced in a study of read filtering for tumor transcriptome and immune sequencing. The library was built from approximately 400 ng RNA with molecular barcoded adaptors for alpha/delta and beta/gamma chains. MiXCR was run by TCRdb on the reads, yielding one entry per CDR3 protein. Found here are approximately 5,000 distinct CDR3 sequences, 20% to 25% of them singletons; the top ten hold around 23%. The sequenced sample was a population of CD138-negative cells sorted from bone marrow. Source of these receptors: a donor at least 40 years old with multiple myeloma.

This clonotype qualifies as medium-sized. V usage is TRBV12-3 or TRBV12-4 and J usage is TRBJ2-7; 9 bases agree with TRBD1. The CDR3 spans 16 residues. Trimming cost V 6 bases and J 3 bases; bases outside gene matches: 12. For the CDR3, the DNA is TGTGCCAGCAGCTACGCGAACTTGGGACAGGGCTACGAGCAGTACTTC. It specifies CASSYANLGQGYEQYF.

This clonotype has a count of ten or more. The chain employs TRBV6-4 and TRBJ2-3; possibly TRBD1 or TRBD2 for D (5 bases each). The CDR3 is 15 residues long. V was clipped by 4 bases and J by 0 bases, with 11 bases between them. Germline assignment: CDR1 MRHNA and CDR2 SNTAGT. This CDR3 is CASSVGGPSTDTQYF. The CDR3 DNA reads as TGTGCCAGCAGTGTTGGGGGACCCAGCACAGATACGCAGTATTTT.

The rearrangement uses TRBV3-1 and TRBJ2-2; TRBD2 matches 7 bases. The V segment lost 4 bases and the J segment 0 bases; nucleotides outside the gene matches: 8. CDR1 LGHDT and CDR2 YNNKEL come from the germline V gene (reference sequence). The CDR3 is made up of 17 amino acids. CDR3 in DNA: TGTGCCAGCAGCCGGAAGACTAGCCGAGCGAACACCGGGGAGCTGTTTTTT. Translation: CASSRKTSRANTGELFF.

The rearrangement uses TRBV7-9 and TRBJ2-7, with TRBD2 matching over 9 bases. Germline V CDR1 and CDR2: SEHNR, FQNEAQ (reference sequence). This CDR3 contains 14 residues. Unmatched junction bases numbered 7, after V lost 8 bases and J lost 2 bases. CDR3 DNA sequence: TGTGCCAGCCGGACTAGCGCGTCTCCCTACGAGCAGTACTTC. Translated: CASRTSASPYEQYF. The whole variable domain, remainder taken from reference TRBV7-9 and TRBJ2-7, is DTGVSQNPRHKITKRGQNVTFRCDPISEHNRLYWYRQTLGQGPEFLTYFQNEAQLEKSRLLSDRFSAERPKGSFSTLEIQRTEQGDSAMYLCASRTSASPYEQYFGPGTRLTVT.

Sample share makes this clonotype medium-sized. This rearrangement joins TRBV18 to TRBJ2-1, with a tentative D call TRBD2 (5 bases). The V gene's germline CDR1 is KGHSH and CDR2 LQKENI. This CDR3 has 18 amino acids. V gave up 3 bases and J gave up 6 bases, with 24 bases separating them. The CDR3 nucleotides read TGTGCCAGCTCACCTTCCTACCCGGCCGAGGGCTCTGGCAATGAGCAGTTCTTC. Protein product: CASSPSYPAEGSGNEQFF.

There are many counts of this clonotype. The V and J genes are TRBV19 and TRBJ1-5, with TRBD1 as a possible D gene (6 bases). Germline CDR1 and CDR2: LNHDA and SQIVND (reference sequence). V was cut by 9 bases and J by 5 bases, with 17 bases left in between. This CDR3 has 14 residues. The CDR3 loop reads CASTTGYGDQPQHF. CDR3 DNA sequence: TGTGCCAGCACCACAGGGTACGGCGATCAGCCCCAGCATTTT.

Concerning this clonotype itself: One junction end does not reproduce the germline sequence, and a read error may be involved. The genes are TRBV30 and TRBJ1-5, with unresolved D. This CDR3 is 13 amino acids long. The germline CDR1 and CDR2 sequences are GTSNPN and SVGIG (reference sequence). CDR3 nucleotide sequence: TGTGCCTGGAGTGTAGGCAGATCTCTTCCCCGGCATTTT. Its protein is CAWSVGRSLPRHF. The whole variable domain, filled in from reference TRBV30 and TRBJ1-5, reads SQTIHQWPATLVQPVGSPLSLECTVEGTSNPNLYWYRQAAGRGLQLLFYSVGIGQISSEVPQNLSASRPQDRQFILSSKKLLLSDSGFYLCAWSVGRSLPRHFGDGTRLSIL.

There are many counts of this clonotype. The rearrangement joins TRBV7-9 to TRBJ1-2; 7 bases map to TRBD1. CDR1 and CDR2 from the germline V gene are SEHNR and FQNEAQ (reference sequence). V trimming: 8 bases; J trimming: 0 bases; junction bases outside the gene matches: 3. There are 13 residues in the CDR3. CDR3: CASLGQTNYGYTF. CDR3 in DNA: TGTGCCAGCCTGGGACAGACTAACTATGGCTACACCTTC.

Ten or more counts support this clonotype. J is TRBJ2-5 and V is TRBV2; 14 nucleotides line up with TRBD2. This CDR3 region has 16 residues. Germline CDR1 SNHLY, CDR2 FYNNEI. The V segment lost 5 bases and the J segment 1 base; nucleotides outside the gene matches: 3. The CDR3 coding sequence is TGTGCCAGCAGTAGCGGACTAGCGGGAGGCCAAGAGACCCAGTACTTC. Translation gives CASSSGLAGGQETQYF.

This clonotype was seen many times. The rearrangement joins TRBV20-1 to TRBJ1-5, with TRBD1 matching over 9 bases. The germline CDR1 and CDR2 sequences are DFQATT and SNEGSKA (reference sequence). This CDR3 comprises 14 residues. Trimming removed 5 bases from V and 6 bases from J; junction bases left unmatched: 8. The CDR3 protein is CSALQGAASQPQHF. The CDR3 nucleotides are TGCAGTGCTTTACAGGGGGCAGCGAGTCAGCCCCAGCATTTT.

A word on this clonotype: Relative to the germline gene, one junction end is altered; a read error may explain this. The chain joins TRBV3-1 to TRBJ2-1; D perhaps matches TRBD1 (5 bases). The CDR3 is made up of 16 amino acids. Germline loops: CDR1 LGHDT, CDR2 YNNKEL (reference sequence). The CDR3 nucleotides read TGTGCCGGCAGCCAAGGCGACAGCACTTCCTACAATGAGCAGTTCTTC. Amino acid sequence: CAGSQGDSTSYNEQFF.

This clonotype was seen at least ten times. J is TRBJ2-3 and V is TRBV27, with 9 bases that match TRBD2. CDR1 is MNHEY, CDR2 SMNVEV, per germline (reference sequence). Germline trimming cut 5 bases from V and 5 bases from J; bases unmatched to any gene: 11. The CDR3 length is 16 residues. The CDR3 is CASSPLPLAGRDTQYF. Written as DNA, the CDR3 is TGTGCCAGCAGTCCCCTACCACTAGCGGGTCGAGATACGCAGTATTTT.

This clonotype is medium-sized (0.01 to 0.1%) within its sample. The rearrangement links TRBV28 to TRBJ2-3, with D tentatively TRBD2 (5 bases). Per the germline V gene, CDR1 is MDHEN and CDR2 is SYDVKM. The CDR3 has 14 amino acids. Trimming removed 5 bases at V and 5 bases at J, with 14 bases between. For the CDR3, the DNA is TGTGCCAGCAGTAGACGGGGATTGGGAGATACGCAGTATTTT. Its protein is CASSRRGLGDTQYF.

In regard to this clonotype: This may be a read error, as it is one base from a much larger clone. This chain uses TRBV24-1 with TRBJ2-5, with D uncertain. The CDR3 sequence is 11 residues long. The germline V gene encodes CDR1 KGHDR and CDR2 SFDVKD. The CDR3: CATGDSVTQYF. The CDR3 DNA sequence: TGTGCCACCGGTGATTCCGTGACCCAGTACTTC.